The 30 T cell receptor beta chains listed next were all sequenced from one sample in a study of T cells in localized non-small cell lung cancer. Sequenced by immunoSEQ multiplex PCR; TCRdb stores in-frame clones only, minus some. The sample has around 41,000 clones, more than 75% seen once. The source was peripheral blood, collected before any cancer treatment. The receptors here all came from a man aged 40-75 years with stage I lung adenocarcinoma.

The V and J genes are TRBV10-3 and TRBJ2-7, with 12 bases that match TRBD2. This CDR3 has 15 amino acids. V shed 8 bases and J 2 bases; nucleotides not matched to a gene: 7. Germline V CDR1 and CDR2: ENHRY, SYGVKD. The CDR3 spells CAIRDLAGGTYEQYF. CDR3 nucleotide sequence: TGTGCCATCCGGGACCTAGCGGGAGGGACCTACGAGCAGTACTTC.

This clone has only one observation. The chain couples TRBV5-4 to TRBJ2-5; TRBD2 aligns across 8 bases. Unmatched junction bases numbered 8, after V lost 7 bases and J lost 0 bases. The CDR3 consists of 15 residues. Germline-derived CDR1 and CDR2 are SGHNT and YYREEE (reference sequence). This chain's CDR3 is CASARGGRYQETQYF. The CDR3, as DNA: TGTGCCAGCGCCAGGGGCGGGAGGTACCAAGAGACCCAGTACTTC. Full variable domain (remainder filled in from reference TRBV5-4 and TRBJ2-5): ETGVTQSPTHLIKTRGQQVTLRCSSQSGHNTVSWYQQALGQGPQFIFQYYREEENGRGNFPPRFSGLQFPNYSSELNVNALELDDSALYLCASARGGRYQETQYFGPGTRLLVL.

The chain couples TRBV28 to TRBJ2-1; D may be TRBD1 (5 bases). This CDR3 comprises 14 residues. Germline CDR1 and CDR2: MDHEN and SYDVKM. Trimming stripped 10 bases from V and 2 bases from J, with 15 bases between. The CDR3 sequence is CATEQGSTYNEQFF. The CDR3 region has the DNA TGTGCCACAGAGCAGGGTTCTACCTACAATGAGCAGTTCTTC.

The J gene is TRBJ2-1, the V gene TRBV7-9, with a weak D call TRBD2 (5 bases). This CDR3 region has 13 residues. Trimming shortened V by 5 bases and J by 8 bases, and 13 bases separated the two germline ends. CDR1 is SEHNR and CDR2 is FQNEAQ in the germline V gene (reference sequence). The CDR3 DNA follows: TGTGCCAGCAGCCCCCCGTGGGGAGATGAGCAGTTCTTC. This sequence encodes CASSPPWGDEQFF.

V gene TRBV6-5 combines with J gene TRBJ1-1; 8 bases are a match to TRBD1. Germline V CDR1 and CDR2: MNHEY, SVGAGI. The CDR3 sequence is 13 residues long. With V trimmed by 9 bases and J by 14 bases, 17 bases remained unmatched. CDR3 loop: CASLGTGGFVSFF. The DNA of the CDR3 is TGTGCCAGTTTAGGGACAGGTGGATTTGTTAGCTTCTTT.

The V gene is TRBV9, the J gene TRBJ2-1; 10 bases are shared with TRBD2. The germline CDR1 and CDR2 sequences are SGDLS and YYNGEE. This CDR3 comprises 16 residues. Trimming cost V 0 bases and J 10 bases; bases outside gene matches: 10. The CDR3 is CASSVGLAGETGEQFF. CDR3 DNA sequence: TGTGCCAGCAGCGTAGGGCTAGCGGGAGAAACAGGGGAGCAGTTCTTC.

This clone was seen a handful of times. The chain links TRBV28 to TRBJ1-5, with D uncertain. V lost 2 bases and J 7 bases, leaving 9 bases between the germline ends. CDR3 size: 13 residues. Germline CDR1 is MDHEN and CDR2 is SYDVKM. CDR3 loop: CASSLADWQPQHF. The CDR3 DNA is TGTGCCAGCAGTTTAGCTGACTGGCAGCCCCAGCATTTT.

This chain joins TRBV2 and TRBJ2-5, with 8 bases matching TRBD2. Trimming took 6 bases from V and 1 from J; bases not matched to a gene: 7. Germline V CDR1 and CDR2: SNHLY, FYNNEI. The CDR3 consists of 15 residues. CDR3 in amino acids: CASSGTSGSQETQYF. The CDR3 bases are TGTGCCAGCAGCGGGACTAGTGGGAGCCAAGAGACCCAGTACTTC.

This chain links TRBV28 with TRBJ2-7, with TRBD1 matching 7 bases. This CDR3 comprises 15 residues. From germline, CDR1 is MDHEN and CDR2 SYDVKM. The V gene end was trimmed by 7 bases and the J gene end by 1 base; junction bases not matched to a gene: 10. CDR3 protein: CASTPRNRGSYEQYF. The CDR3 region has the DNA TGTGCCAGCACTCCGCGGAACAGGGGTTCCTACGAGCAGTACTTC.

The chain uses TRBV7-9 and TRBJ2-3; no clear D gene. Trimming cost V 4 bases and J 2 bases, with 10 bases left between them. The CDR3 totals 14 residues. In germline, CDR1 is SEHNR, CDR2 FQNEAQ (reference sequence). The CDR3 reads CASSSREVTDTQYF. In DNA, the CDR3 is TGTGCCAGCAGCTCCAGAGAAGTCACAGATACGCAGTATTTT.

This clone appeared a few times. CDR3 amino acids: CASSDYPGEQYF. In DNA form, the CDR3 reads TGTGCCAGCAGTGACTACCCAGGCGAGCAGTACTTC. V is TRBV6-1 and J is TRBJ2-7; D is unclear. The germline CDR1 and CDR2 sequences are MNHNS and SASEGT. V was trimmed by 3 bases and J by 6 bases, leaving 9 bases between them. The CDR3 extends over 12 amino acids.

This sequence joins TRBV19 and TRBJ2-1, with TRBD2 matching 7 bases. The germline CDR1 and CDR2 sequences are LNHDA and SQIVND (reference sequence). The length of the CDR3 is 14 residues. V dropped 3 bases and J dropped 5; count of bases not matched to a gene: 4. CDR3 region: CASSIRLADNEQFF. For the CDR3, the DNA is TGTGCCAGTAGTATTCGGCTAGCGGACAATGAGCAGTTCTTC.

The table lists this clone with a count of one. CDR3 region: CASRTSGMIRAYEQYF. In DNA, the CDR3 is TGTGCCAGCAGGACTAGCGGGATGATTAGGGCCTACGAGCAGTACTTC. The chain recombines TRBV27 with TRBJ2-7, with 11 bases fitting TRBD2. Germline assignment: CDR1 MNHEY and CDR2 SMNVEV (reference sequence). The ends lost 6 bases at V and 2 bases at J; junction bases unmatched: 9. CDR3 size: 16 residues.

The chain combines TRBV19 with TRBJ1-5; no clear D gene. Deletions cut 4 bases from V and 7 bases from J, with 17 bases between. This CDR3 is 15 amino acids long. The germline CDR1 and CDR2 sequences are LNHDA and SQIVND (reference sequence). The CDR3 coding sequence is TGTGCCAGTAGTAAAGGGCTCCGAGAGGACCAGCCCCAGCATTTT. It specifies CASSKGLREDQPQHF.

V and J are TRBV15 and TRBJ2-1; no clear D gene. Trimming left V 7 bases short and J 5 bases short, with 12 bases between. This CDR3 has 13 amino acids. Per germline, CDR1 LNHNV and CDR2 YYDKDF (reference sequence). DNA of the CDR3: TGTGCCACCACCCGAGAAGGGAACAATGAGCAGTTCTTC. Translating gives CATTREGNNEQFF.

The chain carries TRBV7-2 and TRBJ2-5; 7 nucleotides line up with TRBD1. The V gene end was trimmed by 5 bases and the J gene end by 4 bases; junction bases not matched to a gene: 7. From germline, CDR1 is SGHTA and CDR2 FQGNSA. This CDR3 comprises 14 residues. For the CDR3, the DNA is TGTGCCAGCAGCCGCCGTGAGGGGGCAGAGACCCAGTACTTC. Residues: CASSRREGAETQYF. Combining the CDR3 with reference TRBV7-2 and TRBJ2-5 gives the whole variable domain GAGVSQSPSNKVTEKGKDVELRCDPISGHTALYWYRQSLGQGLEFLIYFQGNSAPDKSGLPSDRFSAERTGGSVSTLTIQRTQQEDSAVYLCASSRREGAETQYFGPGTRLLVL.

This clone is a singleton in its sample. V gene TRBV9 combines with J gene TRBJ1-3, with 9 bases identical to TRBD1. The germline V gene encodes CDR1 SGDLS and CDR2 YYNGEE. The CDR3 consists of 14 residues. The trim removed 3 bases at V and 4 bases at J, leaving 2 bases unmatched. The CDR3 bases are TGTGCCAGCAGCGCGGACAGGGGCGGAAACACCATATATTTT. This gives the protein CASSADRGGNTIYF.

The J gene is TRBJ1-4, the V gene TRBV5-4; D unclear. This CDR3 region has 13 residues. The germline CDR1 and CDR2 sequences are SGHNT and YYREEE (reference sequence). Trimming stripped 0 bases from V and 2 bases from J, with 2 bases between. The DNA for the CDR3 is TGTGCCAGCAGCTTGGGGACTAATGAAAAACTGTTTTTT. Its translation is CASSLGTNEKLFF. The full variable domain, completed using reference TRBV5-4 and TRBJ1-4, is ETGVTQSPTHLIKTRGQQVTLRCSSQSGHNTVSWYQQALGQGPQFIFQYYREEENGRGNFPPRFSGLQFPNYSSELNVNALELDDSALYLCASSLGTNEKLFFGSGTQLSVL.

This clone was observed once. This chain uses TRBV28 with TRBJ1-1, with TRBD1 identical over 7 bases. The CDR3 has 12 residues. The trim removed 6 bases at V and 11 bases at J, leaving 9 bases unmatched. From germline, CDR1 is MDHEN and CDR2 SYDVKM. CDR3 loop: CASSKTGRVAFF. CDR3 sequence (DNA): TGTGCCAGCAGCAAGACAGGGCGGGTTGCTTTCTTT.

The sample holds a few counts of this clone. The chain couples TRBV7-8 to TRBJ2-7; TRBD2 is a possible D gene (6 bases). Between the trimmed V and J ends, which lost 3 bases and 4 bases, there was a span of 16 bases. Germline V gene lookup returns CDR1 SGHVS and CDR2 FQNEAQ. The CDR3 length is 15 residues. The CDR3 protein is CASSLWRDPRYEQYF. The CDR3 nucleotides read TGTGCCAGCAGCTTGTGGCGGGACCCTCGGTACGAGCAGTACTTC.

CDR3 sequence (DNA): TGCAGCGTCCTCGAGAGGGACGTTCAGTACTTC. Protein product: CSVLERDVQYF. The J gene is TRBJ2-5, the V gene TRBV29-1; the D gene could be TRBD1 or TRBD2 (5 bases each). The CDR3 extends over 11 amino acids. V was clipped by 6 bases and J by 11 bases, with 16 bases between them. Germline-derived CDR1 and CDR2 are SQVTM and ANQGSEA.

This CDR3 reads CASSPPGGYEQYF. The CDR3, as DNA: TGTGCCAGCAGTCCCCCTGGCGGCTACGAGCAGTACTTC. This chain connects TRBV28 to TRBJ2-7; D is uncertain. Germline V lookup: CDR1 MDHEN, CDR2 SYDVKM. V lost 5 bases and J 3 bases, leaving 11 bases between the germline ends. The CDR3 spans 13 residues.

The chain is built from TRBV5-1 and TRBJ2-3; weak D call: TRBD2 (6 bases). Trimming cost V 8 bases and J 1 base, with 20 bases left between them. The CDR3 loop spans 16 amino acids. From germline, CDR1 is SGHRS and CDR2 YFSETQ. The CDR3 here is CASTRSGVGGTDTQYF. CDR3 DNA: TGCGCCAGTACCCGCTCGGGAGTTGGAGGCACAGATACGCAGTATTTT.

This chain links TRBV7-3 with TRBJ2-3; D unclear. CDR1 is SGHTA and CDR2 is FQGTGA in the germline V gene. V dropped 5 bases and J dropped 1 base, with 16 bases sitting between them. This CDR3 contains 16 residues. The CDR3 coding sequence is TGTGCCAGCAGCCTACTTCATGGTTGGGGCACAGATACGCAGTATTTT. Translating gives CASSLLHGWGTDTQYF.

The rearrangement joins TRBV5-4 to TRBJ2-1; TRBD2 is a possible D gene (6 bases). CDR1 and CDR2 (germline): SGHNT, YYREEE (reference sequence). The V and J ends lost 3 bases and 4 bases respectively, with 11 bases between them. This CDR3 has 14 residues. CDR3 DNA: TGTGCCAGCAGCTCGGACTACGGATACAATGAGCAGTTCTTC. This sequence encodes CASSSDYGYNEQFF.

The V call is TRBV7-2, the J call TRBJ2-5, with TRBD1 matching over 7 bases. V trimming: 2 bases; J trimming: 5 bases; junction bases outside the gene matches: 2. This CDR3 spans 13 amino acids. Germline loops: CDR1 SGHTA, CDR2 FQGNSA. The CDR3 bases are TGTGCCAGCAGCTTAACAGGGGCGGAGACCCAGTACTTC. As protein: CASSLTGAETQYF.

The chain combines TRBV6-1 with TRBJ2-3; 10 bases match TRBD2. Germline V gene sequence: CDR1 MNHNS, CDR2 SASEGT. Unmatched junction bases numbered 7, after V lost 3 bases and J lost 1 base. The CDR3 length is 17 residues. Here the CDR3 reads CASSDHLAGVGTDTQYF. CDR3 DNA sequence: TGTGCCAGCAGTGACCATCTAGCGGGAGTCGGCACAGATACGCAGTATTTT.

The rearrangement uses TRBV19 and TRBJ2-1; 9 bases map to TRBD2. Germline V gene sequence: CDR1 LNHDA, CDR2 SQIVND (reference sequence). Trimming removed 7 bases from V and 9 bases from J; junction bases left unmatched: 13. This CDR3 is 15 amino acids long. CDR3 protein: CASTKGTSWGGEQFF. CDR3 nucleotide sequence: TGTGCCAGTACCAAAGGGACTAGCTGGGGCGGTGAGCAGTTCTTC.

The chain recombines TRBV5-4 with TRBJ1-2; no firm D call. Germline V CDR1 and CDR2: SGHNT, YYREEE (reference sequence). The CDR3 loop spans 13 amino acids. V dropped 7 bases and J dropped 3 bases, with 13 bases sitting between them. CDR3 protein: CASRVIGDYGYTF. The CDR3 DNA reads TGTGCCAGCCGTGTAATCGGGGACTATGGCTACACCTTC.

V and J are TRBV2 and TRBJ2-5; D remains ambiguous. Deletions cut 4 bases from V and 5 bases from J, with 11 bases between. CDR1 is SNHLY and CDR2 is FYNNEI in the germline V gene. The CDR3 consists of 13 residues. CDR3 residues: CASSAVRLETQYF. CDR3 nucleotide sequence: TGTGCCAGCAGTGCGGTCAGACTCGAGACCCAGTACTTC.